The 32 T cell receptor beta chains given below trace back to one sample, sequenced in a study of OX40 agonist ivuxolimab in advanced cancers. TCRdb's table, derived via immunoSEQ multiplex PCR, lists solely in-frame clones and lacks some. The sample has 50,000 to 65,000 clones, around nine tenths seen once. The sequences come from CD4+ or CD8+ T cells sorted from blood, collected in a trial of the OX40 agonist ivuxolimab. The source of these receptors is an adult with an advanced solid tumor such as melanoma, head and neck, liver or kidney cancer.

CDR3 protein: CASSLQMGVLTF. CDR3 in DNA: TGTGCCAGCAGCCTCCAAATGGGCGTCCTGACTTTC. This sequence joins TRBV9 and TRBJ2-6, with D unresolved. This CDR3 comprises 12 residues. Germline V gene sequence: CDR1 SGDLS, CDR2 YYNGEE. Trimming removed 4 bases from V and 12 bases from J, with 11 bases in between. Drawing the rest from reference TRBV9 and TRBJ2-6, the complete variable domain is DSGVTQTPKHLITATGQRVTLRCSPRSGDLSVYWYQQSLDQGLQFLIQYYNGEERAKGNILERFSAQQFPDLHSELNLSSLELGDSALYFCASSLQMGVLTFGAGSRLTVL.

The rearrangement joins TRBV4-3 to TRBJ1-2; D is undetermined. Germline CDR1 LGHNA, CDR2 YSLEER. Trimming pared 2 bases from V and 8 bases from J, leaving 18 bases between. This CDR3 region has 15 residues. The chain's CDR3 is CASSQSWTPGWGYTF. The CDR3 nucleotides are TGCGCCAGCAGCCAATCCTGGACCCCTGGCTGGGGCTACACCTTC.

This clone was seen just once. The V call is TRBV10-3, the J call TRBJ2-5; possibly TRBD1 for D (6 bases). CDR3 length: 12 amino acids. The germline V gene has CDR1 ENHRY and CDR2 SYGVKD. V gave up 5 bases and J gave up 3 bases, with 7 bases separating them. The CDR3 region has the DNA TGTGCCATCAGTACAGGGAAAGAGACCCAGTACTTC. Encoded protein: CAISTGKETQYF.

The chain recombines TRBV9 with TRBJ2-7, with 13 bases fitting TRBD2. Germline loops: CDR1 SGDLS, CDR2 YYNGEE. This CDR3 region has 15 residues. V trimming: 0 bases; J trimming: 6 bases; junction bases outside the gene matches: 3. CDR3 residues: CASSVDWTSGSEQYF. CDR3 DNA sequence: TGTGCCAGCAGCGTAGACTGGACTAGCGGGAGCGAGCAGTACTTC.

Here the CDR3 reads CASRLEGEGGSYNSPLHF. The CDR3 region has the DNA TGTGCCAGCAGGCTCGAGGGGGAAGGGGGATCCTATAATTCACCCCTCCACTTT. The V and J genes are TRBV28 and TRBJ1-6, with D perhaps TRBD1 (6 bases). This CDR3 region has 18 residues. Trimming removed 6 bases at V and 1 base at J, with 19 bases between. Germline loops: CDR1 MDHEN, CDR2 SYDVKM. Complete variable domain (other parts from reference TRBV28 and TRBJ1-6): DVKVTQSSRYLVKRTGEKVFLECVQDMDHENMFWYRQDPGLGLRLIYFSYDVKMKEKGDIPEGYSVSREKKERFSLILESASTNQTSMYLCASRLEGEGGSYNSPLHFGNGTRLTVT.

CDR3 amino acids: CAWSVPGHRTFF. CDR3 bases: TGTGCCTGGAGTGTTCCAGGACACAGGACTTTCTTT. The V and J genes are TRBV30 and TRBJ1-1; perhaps TRBD1 as D (5 bases). Per germline, CDR1 GTSNPN and CDR2 SVGIG (reference sequence). The CDR3 has 12 residues. Trimming stripped 0 bases from V and 12 bases from J, with 14 bases between.

This chain connects TRBV5-4 to TRBJ2-5, with TRBD2 as a possible D gene (5 bases). The V gene lost 0 bases and the J gene lost 1 base, with 7 bases spanning the gap. Germline loops: CDR1 SGHNT, CDR2 YYREEE (reference sequence). This CDR3 has 14 residues. This CDR3 reads CASSLAGSQETQYF. The CDR3 DNA reads TGTGCCAGCAGCTTGGCGGGGAGCCAAGAGACCCAGTACTTC.

The V call is TRBV6-1, the J call TRBJ2-1; TRBD2 matches at 11 bases. CDR1 and CDR2 from the germline V gene are MNHNS and SASEGT. The CDR3 covers 15 residues. V trimming: 6 bases; J trimming: 8 bases; junction bases outside the gene matches: 9. In nucleotides, the CDR3 is TGTGCCAGCAGCTCCGATGGACTAGCGGGCTATGAGCAGTTCTTC. This sequence encodes CASSSDGLAGYEQFF.

The rearrangement joins TRBV4-3 to TRBJ2-1; the D is unclear. This CDR3 comprises 16 residues. Between the trimmed V and J ends, which lost 4 bases and 2 bases, there was a span of 15 bases. Looked up from germline, CDR1 is LGHNA and CDR2 is YSLEER. CDR3 nucleotides: TGCGCCAGCAGCCCCTCCCAAGTTGACACCTACAATGAGCAGTTCTTC. Translation: CASSPSQVDTYNEQFF.

The rearrangement uses TRBV7-2 and TRBJ2-5; D is undetermined. Germline values: CDR1 SGHTA, CDR2 FQGNSA. V was clipped by 3 bases and J by 4 bases, with 9 bases between them. The CDR3 spans 13 residues. Here the CDR3 DNA reads TGTGCCAGCAGCTTGCGAGCAAGAGAGACCCAGTACTTC. Its protein is CASSLRARETQYF.

V usage is TRBV11-3 and J usage is TRBJ2-5; TRBD1 agrees at 9 bases. CDR1 is SGHNT, CDR2 YENEEA, per germline. The V and J ends lost 5 bases and 5 bases, in that order; junction bases with no gene match: 21. The CDR3 is 19 residues long. Here the CDR3 DNA reads TGTGCCAGCAGCACAGGCTGGACAGGGGACGCGGAGGATGAGGAGACCCAGTACTTC. Translating it yields CASSTGWTGDAEDEETQYF.

The chain combines TRBV5-4 with TRBJ2-7; no definite D call. This CDR3 comprises 13 residues. Germline lookup yields CDR1 SGHNT and CDR2 YYREEE (reference sequence). Trimming took 0 bases from V and 1 from J, leaving 5 bases between them. In nucleotides, the CDR3 is TGTGCCAGCAGCTTGGAACTGTCCTACGAGCAGTACTTC. Its protein product is CASSLELSYEQYF.

This clone was counted once. The chain is built from TRBV18 and TRBJ2-2, with 9 bases that match TRBD1. J was trimmed by 5 bases and V by 3 bases; bases with no gene match: 1. CDR1 is KGHSH and CDR2 is LQKENI in the germline V gene. The CDR3 spans 14 residues. The CDR3 nucleotides read TGTGCCAGCTCACCGGACAGGGGTACCGGGGAGCTGTTTTTT. As protein: CASSPDRGTGELFF.

The chain carries TRBV5-4 and TRBJ2-1; D tentatively fits TRBD1 or TRBD2 (5 bases each). Germline V gene lookup returns CDR1 SGHNT and CDR2 YYREEE (reference sequence). The V and J ends lost 0 bases and 14 bases respectively, with 15 bases between them. The CDR3 length is 13 residues. The CDR3 DNA is TGTGCCAGCAGCTTGGATCCACCAGGGAGTAAGTTCTTC. As protein: CASSLDPPGSKFF.

This sequence joins TRBV28 and TRBJ2-5, with D hard to call. Gene TRBJ2-7 matches the end of the DNA better, so the J call may be wrong. From germline, CDR1 is MDHEN and CDR2 SYDVKM. CDR3 length: 14 amino acids. CDR3 sequence (DNA): TGTGCCAGCAGTTTAGACCCCGACCGGTACGAGCAGTACTTC. Translated: CASSLDPDRYEQYF.

This chain links TRBV4-1 with TRBJ2-2; TRBD2 aligns across 7 bases. After removal of 0 bases from V and 1 base from J, the junction contained 5 bases not matched to a gene. The CDR3 consists of 17 residues. Germline V gene sequence: CDR1 MGHRA, CDR2 YSYEKL. The chain's CDR3 is CASSQDHLAENTGELFF. In DNA, the CDR3 is TGCGCCAGCAGCCAAGATCACCTAGCGGAGAACACCGGGGAGCTGTTTTTT.

The chain recombines TRBV6-1 with TRBJ1-2, with a weak D call TRBD1 (6 bases). The CDR3 has 17 amino acids. Germline CDR1 and CDR2: MNHNS and SASEGT. Deletions cut 4 bases from V and 1 base from J, with 19 bases between. CDR3 in amino acids: CASSGPTGTRGNYGYTF. CDR3 coding DNA: TGTGCCAGCAGTGGACCTACCGGGACCAGGGGTAACTATGGCTACACCTTC.

In regard to this clone: The DNA is left out, because the CDR3 cannot be placed on it with certainty; the CDR3 is given as TCRdb lists it. V is TRBV6-5 and J is TRBJ1-2. The CDR3 sequence runs 13 residues, both termini included. In germline, CDR1 is MNHEY, CDR2 SVGAGI. This CDR3 reads CASSSSVGYGYTF.

V and J are TRBV6-5 and TRBJ2-7; 9 nucleotides agree with TRBD1. Trimming cost V 6 bases and J 2 bases; bases outside gene matches: 2. Germline V CDR1 and CDR2: MNHEY, SVGAGI. This CDR3 is built from 13 residues. CDR3 nucleotide sequence: TGTGCCAGCAGCGGACAGGGGCCCTACGAGCAGTACTTC. Translation gives CASSGQGPYEQYF.

This clone was seen more than once but under ten times. This chain links TRBV28 with TRBJ1-4; no definite D call. The V end lost 6 bases, the J end lost 5 bases, and 13 bases lay between the germline ends. The germline CDR1 and CDR2 sequences are MDHEN and SYDVKM. The CDR3 contains 14 residues. The CDR3 protein is CASSTFGKNEKLFF. DNA of the CDR3: TGTGCCAGCAGCACCTTCGGAAAGAATGAAAAACTGTTTTTT.

The rearrangement joins TRBV4-3 to TRBJ2-2; D is perhaps TRBD2 (5 bases). The CDR3 sequence is 14 residues long. The V and J ends lost 7 bases and 0 bases respectively, with 9 bases between them. The germline gives CDR1 LGHNA, CDR2 YSLEER. The CDR3 spells CASTIGANTGELFF. The CDR3 nucleotides read TGCGCCAGCACCATCGGGGCGAACACCGGGGAGCTGTTTTTT.

The CDR3 is CASSLAGVSYEQYF. The CDR3, as DNA: TGTGCCAGCAGTCTAGCGGGAGTCTCCTACGAGCAGTACTTC. V usage is TRBV6-5 and J usage is TRBJ2-7; TRBD2 agrees at 10 bases. V dropped 5 bases and J dropped 0; count of bases not matched to a gene: 1. The CDR3 is 14 residues long. Germline loops: CDR1 MNHEY, CDR2 SVGAGI.

The chain is built from TRBV10-1 and TRBJ2-2, with D uncertain. This CDR3 has 13 residues. The germline gives CDR1 WNHNN, CDR2 SYGVQD (reference sequence). Trimming removed 3 bases from V and 3 bases from J, with 5 bases in between. CDR3 sequence reads: CASSDSYTGELFF. In DNA form, the CDR3 reads TGCGCCAGCAGTGACAGCTACACCGGGGAGCTGTTTTTT.

V usage is TRBV9 and J usage is TRBJ2-7; the D gene is possibly TRBD2 (6 bases). The CDR3 runs 13 residues. Germline values: CDR1 SGDLS, CDR2 YYNGEE. Trimming removed 0 bases at V and 5 bases at J, with 9 bases between. CDR3 in DNA: TGTGCCAGCAGCGTAGGTGGCGGGAACGAGCAGTACTTC. Translated, it gives CASSVGGGNEQYF.

The chain uses TRBV28 and TRBJ1-4; D is unclear. The V gene lost 0 bases and the J gene lost 5 bases, with 7 bases spanning the gap. Germline-derived CDR1 and CDR2 are MDHEN and SYDVKM. There are 14 residues in the CDR3. In DNA, the CDR3 is TGTGCCAGCAGTTTATGGGACCAGAATGAAAAACTGTTTTTT. This sequence encodes CASSLWDQNEKLFF.

The chain couples TRBV15 to TRBJ2-3; D could derive from TRBD1 or TRBD2 (5 bases each). Trimming pared 3 bases from V and 9 bases from J, leaving 10 bases between. The CDR3 sequence is 12 residues long. Looked up from germline, CDR1 is LNHNV and CDR2 is YYDKDF (reference sequence). The CDR3 bases are TGTGCCACCAGCAGGAGGGGCGAGACGCAGTATTTT. Translating gives CATSRRGETQYF. Full variable domain (remainder filled in from reference TRBV15 and TRBJ2-3): DAMVIQNPRYQVTQFGKPVTLSCSQTLNHNVMYWYQQKSSQAPKLLFHYYDKDFNNEADTPDNFQSRRPNTSFCFLDIRSPGLGDTAMYLCATSRRGETQYFGPGTRLTVL.

The chain carries TRBV5-6 and TRBJ2-5; 7 nucleotides line up with TRBD1. Germline V lookup: CDR1 SGHDT, CDR2 YYEEEE. The CDR3 consists of 14 residues. The junction had 4 bases not matched to a gene; V was cut back by 4 bases and J by 1 base. The CDR3 spells CASSKRQGQETQYF. DNA for the CDR3: TGTGCCAGCAGCAAAAGACAGGGCCAAGAGACCCAGTACTTC.

This clone was counted once. CDR3 sequence reads: CASSLTSGNTGELFF. The CDR3 DNA follows: TGTGCCAGCAGTTTGACTAGCGGCAACACCGGGGAGCTGTTTTTT. The rearrangement uses TRBV2 and TRBJ2-2; the match to TRBD2 covers 9 bases. V was clipped by 5 bases and J by 2 bases; unmatched bases: 3. CDR3 length: 15 amino acids. Germline CDR1 SNHLY, CDR2 FYNNEI.

The genes are TRBV9 and TRBJ2-5; 11 positions match TRBD2. The CDR3 loop spans 14 amino acids. Germline V gene data show CDR1 as SGDLS and CDR2 as YYNGEE. Trimming at V came to 4 bases and at J to 5 bases, leaving 4 bases not matched to a gene. DNA for the CDR3: TGTGCCAGCAGCCTGGGGACTAGCGGCGAGACCCAGTACTTC. It specifies CASSLGTSGETQYF.

The genes are TRBV19 and TRBJ1-1; TRBD1 aligns across 7 bases. The germline CDR1 and CDR2 sequences are LNHDA and SQIVND (reference sequence). The CDR3 spans 14 residues. The ends lost 5 bases at V and 7 bases at J; junction bases unmatched: 10. The CDR3 loop is CASSVQGQSLEAFF. CDR3 coding DNA: TGTGCCAGTAGTGTACAGGGACAGAGTCTTGAAGCTTTCTTT. The full variable domain, completed using reference TRBV19 and TRBJ1-1, is DGGITQSPKYLFRKEGQNVTLSCEQNLNHDAMYWYRQDPGQGLRLIYYSQIVNDFQKGDIAEGYSVSREKKESFPLTVTSAQKNPTAFYLCASSVQGQSLEAFFGQGTRLTVV.

The rearrangement links TRBV28 to TRBJ2-1, with TRBD2 identical over 7 bases. The CDR3 sequence is 14 residues long. Germline V gene sequence: CDR1 MDHEN, CDR2 SYDVKM. V shed 5 bases and J 8 bases; nucleotides not matched to a gene: 9. As DNA, the CDR3 is TGTGCCAGCAGTCCCCGCTTGGGGGGGGATGAGCAGTTCTTC. It translates to CASSPRLGGDEQFF. The variable domain in full, with the rest retrieved from reference TRBV28 and TRBJ2-1, is DVKVTQSSRYLVKRTGEKVFLECVQDMDHENMFWYRQDPGLGLRLIYFSYDVKMKEKGDIPEGYSVSREKKERFSLILESASTNQTSMYLCASSPRLGGDEQFFGPGTRLTVL.

This sequence joins TRBV4-3 and TRBJ1-4; 11 positions agree with TRBD1. Per germline, CDR1 LGHNA and CDR2 YSLEER. V trimming: 4 bases; J trimming: 5 bases; junction bases outside the gene matches: 6. The CDR3 is made up of 16 amino acids. The CDR3 bases are TGCGCCAGCAGCCCAGGTCGGGACAGGGGGAATGAAAAACTGTTTTTT. As protein: CASSPGRDRGNEKLFF.